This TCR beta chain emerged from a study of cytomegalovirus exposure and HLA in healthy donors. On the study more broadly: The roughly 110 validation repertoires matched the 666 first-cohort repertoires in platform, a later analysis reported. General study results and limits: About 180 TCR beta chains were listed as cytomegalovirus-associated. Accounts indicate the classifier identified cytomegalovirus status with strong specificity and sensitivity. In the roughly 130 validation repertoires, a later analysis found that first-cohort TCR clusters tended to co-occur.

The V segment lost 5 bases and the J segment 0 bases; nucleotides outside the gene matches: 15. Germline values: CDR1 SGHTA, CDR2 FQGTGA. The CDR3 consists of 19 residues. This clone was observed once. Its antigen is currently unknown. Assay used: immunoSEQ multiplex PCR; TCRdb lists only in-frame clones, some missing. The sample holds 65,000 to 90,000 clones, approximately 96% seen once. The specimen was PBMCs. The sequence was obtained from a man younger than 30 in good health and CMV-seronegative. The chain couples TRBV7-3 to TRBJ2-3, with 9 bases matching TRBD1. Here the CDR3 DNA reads TGTGCCAGCAGCGAGGGCCCCGGACAGGGGAGTACTAGCACAGATACGCAGTATTTT. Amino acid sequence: CASSEGPGQGSTSTDTQYF.